The rows below give T cell receptor beta chains drawn from one sample of a study of T cell clones after liver transplantation. TCRdb's copy holds only in-frame clones and misses some; the assay was immunoSEQ multiplex PCR. The repertoire holds more than 75,000 clones, with over 80% as singletons. The sample here was CD4+ T cells from blood, taken approximately 45 months after liver transplant. The receptors shown here come from a human patient who received a liver transplant. Some T cells may have originated in the graft donor. Each CDR3 is given with its conserved first and last residue. The D gene is left open where the match is weak.

D gene,V gene,CDR3 protein
NA,TRBV6-5,CASKGPYNEQFF
NA,TRBV5-1,CASSSGPVSYEQYF
NA,TRBV11-1,CASSLRRETLSYTEAFF
TRBD1,TRBV7-3,CASSLGQGTNEQFF
NA,TRBV28,CASSRLGTEAFF
NA,TRBV7-9,CATDRGSRSGELFF
TRBD2,TRBV11-3,CASSRGLAGGPGEQFF
TRBD1,TRBV5-4,CASSLRQGETQYF
NA,TRBV5-1,CASSLGGPLSTDTQYF
TRBD1,TRBV19,CASSNPGQGYSGANVLTF
NA,TRBV7-2,CASSSPWGRSTYNEQFF
NA,TRBV27,CASSFSDPFEAFF
NA,TRBV25-1,CASSVAVRNGEQFF
NA,TRBV18,CASSPSTTLSTDTQYF
TRBD1,TRBV27,CASRITGGQPQHF
NA,TRBV11-3,CASSRDKSYEQYF
NA,TRBV28,CASILGRSNQPQHF
TRBD1,TRBV7-8,CASMDRANGGSYEQYF
NA,TRBV28,CASSIRANQPQHF
TRBD1,TRBV5-1,CASSGDSLYEQYF
TRBD2,TRBV27,CASRKPGLAGGGTGELFF
TRBD1,TRBV29-1,CSAGSGTGPYEQYF